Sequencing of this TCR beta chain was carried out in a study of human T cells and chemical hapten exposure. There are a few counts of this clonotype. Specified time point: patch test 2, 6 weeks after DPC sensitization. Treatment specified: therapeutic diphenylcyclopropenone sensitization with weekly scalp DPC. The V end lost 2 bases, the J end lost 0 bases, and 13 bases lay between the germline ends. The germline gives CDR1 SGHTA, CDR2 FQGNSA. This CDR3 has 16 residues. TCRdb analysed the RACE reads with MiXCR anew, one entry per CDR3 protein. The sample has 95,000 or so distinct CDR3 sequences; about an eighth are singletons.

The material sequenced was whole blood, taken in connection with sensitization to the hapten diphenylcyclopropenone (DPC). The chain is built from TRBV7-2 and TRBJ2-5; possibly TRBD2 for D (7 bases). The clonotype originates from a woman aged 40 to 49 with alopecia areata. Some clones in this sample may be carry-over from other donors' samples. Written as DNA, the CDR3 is TGTGCCAGCAGCTTAATAGGGGGACTAAACCAAGAGACCCAGTACTTC. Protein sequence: CASSLIGGLNQETQYF.